Listed below are T cell receptor beta chains from one sample, sequenced in a study of blood T cell repertoires in COVID-19. Sequencing was performed with immunoSEQ multiplex PCR; in TCRdb, only in-frame clones are kept and a portion is missing. The sample contains tens of thousands of clones, 65% to 90% of which appear only once. Sequenced input: peripheral blood. These receptors all stem from a woman in her sixties with acute or convalescent COVID-19. Both conserved end residues are part of each CDR3. D genes are given only for firm matches. Size values are once, few and many counts, or a class for expanded clones, and some rows have none.

D gene: -
clone size: -
J gene: TRBJ2-3
V gene: TRBV2
CDR3 protein: CASRISTDTQYF
CDR3 DNA: TGTGCCAGCCGTATAAGCACAGATACGCAGTATTTT

D gene: TRBD2
clone size: -
J gene: TRBJ2-7
V gene: TRBV7-8
CDR3 protein: CASSGGASGGAVIDEQYF
CDR3 DNA: TGTGCCAGCAGCGGAGGGGCTAGCGGGGGGGCGGTAATAGACGAGCAGTACTTC

D gene: -
clone size: -
J gene: TRBJ1-1
V gene: TRBV6-6
CDR3 protein: CASSYLRVNTEAFF
CDR3 DNA: TGTGCCAGCAGTTACTTAAGAGTGAACACTGAAGCTTTCTTT

D gene: -
clone size: -
J gene: TRBJ2-5
V gene: TRBV29-1
CDR3 protein: CSVVDTSSAKETQYF
CDR3 DNA: TGCAGCGTTGTTGACACTTCTTCGGCGAAAGAGACCCAGTACTTC

D gene: -
clone size: -
J gene: TRBJ2-7
V gene: TRBV30
CDR3 protein: CAWNPQYRRYEQYF
CDR3 DNA: TGTGCCTGGAATCCCCAGTACAGGAGATACGAGCAGTACTTC

D gene: TRBD1
clone size: -
J gene: TRBJ2-2
V gene: TRBV3-1/TRBV3-2
CDR3 protein: CASSMTGDGELFF
CDR3 DNA: TGTGCCAGCAGCATGACAGGGGACGGGGAGCTGTTTTTT

D gene: -
clone size: -
J gene: TRBJ1-1
V gene: TRBV12-3/TRBV12-4
CDR3 protein: CASLGVDTEAFF
CDR3 DNA: TGTGCCAGCCTCGGGGTCGACACTGAAGCTTTCTTT

D gene: TRBD1
clone size: few
J gene: TRBJ1-4
V gene: TRBV6-6
CDR3 protein: CASRDRGEKLFF
CDR3 DNA: TGTGCCAGCCGGGACAGGGGAGAAAAACTGTTTTTT

D gene: -
clone size: few
J gene: TRBJ1-2
V gene: TRBV28
CDR3 protein: CASSLSTAYGYTF
CDR3 DNA: TGTGCCAGCAGTTTGAGTACTGCCTATGGCTACACCTTC

D gene: -
clone size: -
J gene: TRBJ2-7
V gene: TRBV5-1
CDR3 protein: CASSSLPGKTYEQYF
CDR3 DNA: TGCGCCAGCAGCTCTCTTCCCGGGAAAACCTACGAGCAGTACTTC

D gene: TRBD2
clone size: -
J gene: TRBJ2-1
V gene: TRBV19
CDR3 protein: CASSILRTSGTYNEQFF
CDR3 DNA: TGTGCCAGTAGTATCCTTAGGACTAGCGGTACCTACAATGAGCAGTTCTTC

D gene: -
clone size: -
J gene: TRBJ2-2
V gene: TRBV28
CDR3 protein: CASSPVEGNTGELFF
CDR3 DNA: TGTGCCAGCAGCCCAGTAGAGGGGAACACCGGGGAGCTGTTTTTT

D gene: -
clone size: few
J gene: TRBJ2-3
V gene: TRBV27
CDR3 protein: CASTHEGVRHKDTQYF
CDR3 DNA: TGTGCCAGCACCCACGAAGGGGTGAGACACAAAGATACGCAGTATTTT

D gene: TRBD1
clone size: -
J gene: TRBJ1-1
V gene: TRBV5-8
CDR3 protein: CASSFWGRGTEAFF
CDR3 DNA: TGTGCCAGCAGCTTCTGGGGCAGGGGGACTGAAGCTTTCTTT

D gene: -
clone size: -
J gene: TRBJ1-3
V gene: TRBV5-6
CDR3 protein: CASSLDLERTIYF
CDR3 DNA: TGTGCCAGCAGCTTGGACCTGGAGAGAACCATATATTTT

D gene: TRBD1
clone size: -
J gene: TRBJ1-6
V gene: TRBV10-3
CDR3 protein: CAIQQPGQGHSPLHF
CDR3 DNA: TGTGCCATCCAACAACCGGGACAGGGGCATTCACCCCTCCACTTT

D gene: TRBD2
clone size: -
J gene: TRBJ2-3
V gene: TRBV6-1
CDR3 protein: CASSKAGARADTQYF
CDR3 DNA: TGTGCCAGCAGTAAAGCGGGAGCTCGAGCAGATACGCAGTATTTT

D gene: TRBD1
clone size: -
J gene: TRBJ1-2
V gene: TRBV28
CDR3 protein: CASRSQGLGGYTF
CDR3 DNA: TGTGCCAGCAGGTCACAGGGGTTGGGTGGCTACACCTTC

D gene: -
clone size: few
J gene: TRBJ1-3
V gene: TRBV28
CDR3 protein: CASSFTGLRSGNTIYF
CDR3 DNA: TGTGCCAGCAGTTTTACGGGACTCCGCTCTGGAAACACCATATATTTT

D gene: -
clone size: -
J gene: TRBJ1-3
V gene: TRBV20-1
CDR3 protein: CSASFAGDGNTIYF
CDR3 DNA: TGCAGTGCTAGTTTTGCAGGGGACGGAAACACCATATATTTT

D gene: TRBD1
clone size: -
J gene: TRBJ1-2
V gene: TRBV5-4
CDR3 protein: CASSGDRDRGLSGYTF
CDR3 DNA: TGTGCCAGCAGCGGAGACCGGGACAGGGGACTCTCTGGCTACACCTTC

D gene: -
clone size: -
J gene: TRBJ2-2
V gene: TRBV3-1/TRBV3-2
CDR3 protein: CASSQYRNTGELFF
CDR3 DNA: TGTGCCAGCAGCCAATACAGAAACACCGGGGAGCTGTTTTTT

D gene: TRBD1
clone size: -
J gene: TRBJ1-2
V gene: TRBV5-5
CDR3 protein: CASSYLTTGVDGYTF
CDR3 DNA: TGTGCCAGCAGCTATCTAACGACAGGGGTCGATGGCTACACCTTC

D gene: TRBD1
clone size: -
J gene: TRBJ2-4
V gene: TRBV28
CDR3 protein: CASRTTGGLAKNIQYF
CDR3 DNA: TGTGCCAGCAGAACGACAGGGGGCCTAGCCAAAAACATTCAGTACTTC

D gene: TRBD1
clone size: once
J gene: TRBJ2-7
V gene: TRBV28
CDR3 protein: CASTDRREQYF
CDR3 DNA: TGTGCCAGCACGGACAGGCGGGAGCAGTACTTC

D gene: -
clone size: -
J gene: TRBJ1-2
V gene: TRBV18
CDR3 protein: CASSPNRETGYTF
CDR3 DNA: TGTGCCAGCTCACCAAATCGGGAGACCGGCTACACCTTC

D gene: TRBD2
clone size: -
J gene: TRBJ2-1
V gene: TRBV20-1
CDR3 protein: CSASQGRGLAGGPPYNEQFF
CDR3 DNA: TGCAGTGCTAGTCAGGGTCGGGGACTAGCGGGAGGGCCCCCCTACAATGAGCAGTTCTTC

D gene: TRBD2
clone size: -
J gene: TRBJ2-1
V gene: TRBV7-6
CDR3 protein: CASSSLTSGRNNEQFF
CDR3 DNA: TGTGCCAGCAGCTCCCTGACTAGCGGGAGGAACAATGAGCAGTTCTTC